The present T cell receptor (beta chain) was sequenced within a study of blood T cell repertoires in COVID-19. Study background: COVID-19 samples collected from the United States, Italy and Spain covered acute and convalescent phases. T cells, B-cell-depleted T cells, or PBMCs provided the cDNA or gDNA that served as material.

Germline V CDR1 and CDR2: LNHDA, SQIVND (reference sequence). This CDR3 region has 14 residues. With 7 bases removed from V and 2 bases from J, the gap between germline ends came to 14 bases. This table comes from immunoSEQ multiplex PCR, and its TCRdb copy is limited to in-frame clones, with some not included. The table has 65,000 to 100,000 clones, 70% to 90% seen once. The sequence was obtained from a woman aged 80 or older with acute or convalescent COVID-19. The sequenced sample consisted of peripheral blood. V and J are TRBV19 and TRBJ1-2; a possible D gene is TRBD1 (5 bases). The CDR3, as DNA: TGTGCCAGTACCCCCAATGCAGGGAACTATGGCTACACCTTC. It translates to CASTPNAGNYGYTF. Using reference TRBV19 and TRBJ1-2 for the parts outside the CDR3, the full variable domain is DGGITQSPKYLFRKEGQNVTLSCEQNLNHDAMYWYRQDPGQGLRLIYYSQIVNDFQKGDIAEGYSVSREKKESFPLTVTSAQKNPTAFYLCASTPNAGNYGYTFGSGTRLTVV.